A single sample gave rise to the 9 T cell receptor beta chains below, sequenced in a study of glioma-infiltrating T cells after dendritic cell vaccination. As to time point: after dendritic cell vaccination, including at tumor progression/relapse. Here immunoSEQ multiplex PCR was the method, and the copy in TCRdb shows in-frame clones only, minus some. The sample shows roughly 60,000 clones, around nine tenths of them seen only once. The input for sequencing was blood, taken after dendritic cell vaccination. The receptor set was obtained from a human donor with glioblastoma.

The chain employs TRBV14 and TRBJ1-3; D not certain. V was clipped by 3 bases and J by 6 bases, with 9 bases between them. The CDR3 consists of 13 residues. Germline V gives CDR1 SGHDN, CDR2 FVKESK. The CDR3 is CASSQGMLNTIYF. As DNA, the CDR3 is TGTGCCAGCAGCCAGGGCATGCTAAACACCATATATTTT.

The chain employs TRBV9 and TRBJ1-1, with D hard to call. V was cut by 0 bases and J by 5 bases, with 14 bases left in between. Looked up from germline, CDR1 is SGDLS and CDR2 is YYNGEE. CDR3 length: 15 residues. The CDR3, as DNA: TGTGCCAGCAGCGTAGGGCCCCGGGTTGAGACTGAAGCTTTCTTT. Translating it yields CASSVGPRVETEAFF.

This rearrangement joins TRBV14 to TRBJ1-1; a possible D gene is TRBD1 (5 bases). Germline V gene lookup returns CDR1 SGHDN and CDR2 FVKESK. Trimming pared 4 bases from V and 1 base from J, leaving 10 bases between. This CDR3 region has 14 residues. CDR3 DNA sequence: TGTGCCAGCAGCCGGGGCATTCCGAACACTGAAGCTTTCTTT. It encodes CASSRGIPNTEAFF.

This CDR3 is CASSSPGREYSPLHF. The DNA for the CDR3 is TGTGCCAGCAGCTCCCCGGGCAGGGAATATTCACCCCTCCACTTT. The chain recombines TRBV5-5 with TRBJ1-6; possibly TRBD1 for D (5 bases). Looked up from germline, CDR1 is SGHKS and CDR2 is YYEKEE (reference sequence). V lost 3 bases, J lost 8 bases, and 15 bases lay in between. The CDR3 extends over 15 amino acids.

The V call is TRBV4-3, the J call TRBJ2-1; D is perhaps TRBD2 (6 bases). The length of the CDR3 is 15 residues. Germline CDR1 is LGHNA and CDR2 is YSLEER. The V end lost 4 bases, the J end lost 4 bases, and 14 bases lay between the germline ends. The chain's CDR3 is CASSPLSSGYNEQFF. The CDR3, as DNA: TGCGCCAGCAGCCCCCTAAGTAGCGGTTACAATGAGCAGTTCTTC.

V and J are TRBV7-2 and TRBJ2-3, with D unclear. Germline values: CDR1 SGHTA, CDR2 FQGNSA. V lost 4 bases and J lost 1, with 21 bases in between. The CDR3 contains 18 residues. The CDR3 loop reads CASSSLHGGQRGTDTQYF. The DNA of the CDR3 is TGTGCCAGCAGCTCCTTACACGGCGGCCAACGGGGCACAGATACGCAGTATTTT.

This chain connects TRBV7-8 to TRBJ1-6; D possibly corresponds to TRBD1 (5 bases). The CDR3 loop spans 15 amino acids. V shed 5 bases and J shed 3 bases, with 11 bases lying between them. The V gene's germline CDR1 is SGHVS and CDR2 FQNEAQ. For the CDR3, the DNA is TGTGCCAGCAGCCAGGACAAGCTCTATAATTCACCCCTCCACTTT. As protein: CASSQDKLYNSPLHF.

The CDR3 sequence is CASSLGTGYGYTF. CDR3 bases: TGCGCCAGCAGTCTTGGGACAGGGTATGGCTACACCTTC. The chain employs TRBV10-1 and TRBJ1-2; 9 nucleotides line up with TRBD1. This CDR3 is 13 amino acids long. CDR1 is WNHNN, CDR2 SYGVQD, per germline (reference sequence). The trim removed 5 bases at V and 5 bases at J, leaving 3 bases unmatched.

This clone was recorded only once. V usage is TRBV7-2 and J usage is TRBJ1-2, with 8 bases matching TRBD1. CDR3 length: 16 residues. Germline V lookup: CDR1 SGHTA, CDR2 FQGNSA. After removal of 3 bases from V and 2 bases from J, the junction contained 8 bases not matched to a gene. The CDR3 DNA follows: TGTGCCAGCAGCTTGCATCCGGGACAGGAGAACTATGGCTACACCTTC. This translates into CASSLHPGQENYGYTF.